Listed below are T cell receptor beta chains from one sample, sequenced in a study of blood T cell repertoires in COVID-19. The protocol was immunoSEQ multiplex PCR, while the TCRdb copy is restricted to in-frame clones and leaves out a portion. Among fewer than 350,000 clones listed, approximately 80% were seen once. Sequences were obtained from peripheral blood. Source of these receptors: a woman aged 60-75 years with active or convalescent COVID-19. CDR3s include the opening cysteine and the closing phenylalanine or tryptophan. Fields, in order: D gene, clone size, V gene, J gene, CDR3 DNA, CDR3 protein. A D gene is named only where the DNA matches it firmly. The size of a clone is reported for some rows only, either as once, few or many, or as a class for expanded clones.

d_gene: TRBD1; abundance: .; v_gene: TRBV10-3; j_gene: TRBJ1-2; CDR3nt: TGTGCCATCAGTGAGTCGGGACAGGGGGCGGAAGGCTACACCTTC; CDR3aa: CAISESGQGAEGYTF
d_gene: TRBD1; abundance: .; v_gene: TRBV6-5; j_gene: TRBJ2-1; CDR3nt: TGTGCCAGCAGTTACAGGGACAGCTCTAATGAGCAGTTCTTC; CDR3aa: CASSYRDSSNEQFF
d_gene: .; abundance: few; v_gene: TRBV27; j_gene: TRBJ2-1; CDR3nt: TGTGCCAGCAGTTCGCAGGGTCGCCCCACATATGAGCAGTTCTTC; CDR3aa: CASSSQGRPTYEQFF
d_gene: .; abundance: .; v_gene: TRBV5-1; j_gene: TRBJ2-7; CDR3nt: TGCGCCAGCAGCTTGGGGGGAGGGACACGCGGATCCGATCCGTACTTC; CDR3aa: CASSLGGGTRGSDPYF
d_gene: .; abundance: .; v_gene: TRBV7-9; j_gene: TRBJ1-2; CDR3nt: TGTGCCAGCAGCTTAGCGCGGGTCGGCCTGTATGGCTACACCTTC; CDR3aa: CASSLARVGLYGYTF
d_gene: .; abundance: .; v_gene: TRBV5-1; j_gene: TRBJ2-6; CDR3nt: TGCGCCAGCAGCTTGGGGCGTCTGTGGGGGCTCTCTGGGGCCAACGTCCTGACTTTC; CDR3aa: CASSLGRLWGLSGANVLTF
d_gene: .; abundance: .; v_gene: TRBV19; j_gene: TRBJ1-6; CDR3nt: TGTGCCAGTAGTATGAGGGGCAGGGACTTTCGCTCCTATAATTCACCCCTCCACTTT; CDR3aa: CASSMRGRDFRSYNSPLHF
d_gene: TRBD1; abundance: .; v_gene: TRBV10-3; j_gene: TRBJ1-2; CDR3nt: TGTGCCATCAGTGAAGGACAGGGCCTTAGCCTCTACACCTTC; CDR3aa: CAISEGQGLSLYTF
d_gene: TRBD1; abundance: .; v_gene: TRBV2; j_gene: TRBJ1-1; CDR3nt: TGTGCCAGCAGTGTTCGACAGGGGAAGACTGAAGCTTTCTTT; CDR3aa: CASSVRQGKTEAFF
d_gene: .; abundance: .; v_gene: TRBV7-2; j_gene: TRBJ1-4; CDR3nt: TGTGCCAGCAGCTTATTGGCGTCCGTCGGGGAAAAACTGTTTTTT; CDR3aa: CASSLLASVGEKLFF
d_gene: .; abundance: .; v_gene: TRBV28; j_gene: TRBJ1-1; CDR3nt: TGTGCCAGCGTCATCGCTGAGAGGAACACTGAAGCTTTCTTT; CDR3aa: CASVIAERNTEAFF
d_gene: .; abundance: .; v_gene: TRBV13; j_gene: TRBJ2-3; CDR3nt: TGTGCCAGCAGCTTAGACGGAGGGGCACCCGCAGATACGCAGTATTTT; CDR3aa: CASSLDGGAPADTQYF
d_gene: .; abundance: once; v_gene: TRBV7-6; j_gene: TRBJ1-3; CDR3nt: TGTGCCAGCAGCTTAGGGAGGAACACCATATATTTT; CDR3aa: CASSLGRNTIYF